These 12 T cell receptor beta chains were sequenced from one sample in a study of cytomegalovirus exposure and HLA in healthy donors. Assay: immunoSEQ multiplex PCR; the TCRdb copy retains only in-frame clones and omits some. The top ten hold 6% to 6.5% of the sample, which has about 98,000 clones, roughly 87% seen once. Sequencing used PBMCs. The receptors originated from a man aged 18 to 29 in good health and CMV-seropositive.

The DNA of the CDR3 is TGTGCCAGCAGCTCCGGGGTATCCATGAACACTGAAGCTTTCTTT. Translating it yields CASSSGVSMNTEAFF. The chain combines TRBV5-4 with TRBJ1-1; D unresolved. The V end lost 3 bases, the J end lost 0 bases, and 12 bases lay between the germline ends. Germline V lookup: CDR1 SGHNT, CDR2 YYREEE (reference sequence). The CDR3 runs to 15 residues.

The rearrangement joins TRBV6-1 to TRBJ2-5, with 9 bases that match TRBD1. This CDR3 comprises 15 residues. V was pared by 4 bases and J by 1 base, with 4 bases of the junction left unmatched. The germline V gene has CDR1 MNHNS and CDR2 SASEGT. The CDR3 DNA follows: TGTGCCAGCAGTGCCCAGACAGGGGGCCAAGAGACCCAGTACTTC. It translates to CASSAQTGGQETQYF.

The V gene is TRBV25-1, the J gene TRBJ2-7; D gene uncertain. Looked up from germline, CDR1 is MGHDK and CDR2 is SYGVNS. The V end was cut by 3 bases, the J end by 3 bases, with 3 bases between. CDR3 length: 11 amino acids. CDR3 bases: TGTGCCAGCAGTGATAACTACGAGCAGTACTTC. This gives the protein CASSDNYEQYF.

This rearrangement joins TRBV5-4 to TRBJ2-1; 7 bases match TRBD1. J lost 4 bases, V lost 5 bases, and 15 bases had no gene match. The CDR3 length is 17 residues. Germline CDR1 and CDR2: SGHNT and YYREEE (reference sequence). CDR3 residues: CASRHGTASPPYNEQFF. The CDR3 coding sequence is TGTGCCAGCAGACACGGGACAGCTAGCCCTCCTTACAATGAGCAGTTCTTC.

This clone was counted once. The chain carries TRBV19 and TRBJ2-5, with TRBD1 identical over 7 bases. The CDR3 covers 15 residues. After removal of 3 bases from V and 3 bases from J, the junction contained 7 bases not matched to a gene. Germline CDR1 LNHDA, CDR2 SQIVND (reference sequence). As DNA, the CDR3 is TGTGCCAGTAGTATCTTACAGGGGCTAAAAGAGACCCAGTACTTC. The encoded protein is CASSILQGLKETQYF. The full variable domain, with the rest looked up from reference TRBV19 and TRBJ2-5, is DGGITQSPKYLFRKEGQNVTLSCEQNLNHDAMYWYRQDPGQGLRLIYYSQIVNDFQKGDIAEGYSVSREKKESFPLTVTSAQKNPTAFYLCASSILQGLKETQYFGPGTRLLVL.

This chain links TRBV4-3 with TRBJ2-7; 10 nucleotides align to TRBD2. This CDR3 contains 16 residues. V dropped 3 bases and J dropped 4; count of bases not matched to a gene: 9. Germline V lookup: CDR1 LGHNA, CDR2 YSLEER. CDR3 coding DNA: TGCGCCAGCAGCCAGGGGGTAGCGGGAGGAGGGTACGAGCAGTACTTC. It codes for CASSQGVAGGGYEQYF.

The CDR3 DNA reads as TGTGCCAGCAGCTCGGGTTATCAGCCCCAGCATTTT. This encodes CASSSGYQPQHF. V usage is TRBV5-8 and J usage is TRBJ1-5; no definite D call. CDR1 SGHTS and CDR2 YDEGEE come from the germline V gene. The CDR3 is 12 amino acids. The V end was cut by 3 bases, the J end by 5 bases, with 6 bases between.

A single count supports this clone. V gene TRBV5-1 combines with J gene TRBJ2-7; 7 bases fit TRBD1. The CDR3 is 14 residues long. CDR1 is SGHRS, CDR2 YFSETQ, per germline. V dropped 4 bases and J dropped 0; count of bases not matched to a gene: 4. The CDR3 sequence: CASSQRDSSYEQYF. The CDR3 region has the DNA TGCGCCAGCAGCCAAAGGGACAGCTCCTACGAGCAGTACTTC.

The chain is built from TRBV7-2 and TRBJ2-3, with 14 positions matching TRBD2. This CDR3 spans 16 amino acids. Germline CDR1 is SGHTA and CDR2 is FQGNSA. Germline trimming cut 5 bases from V and 4 bases from J; bases unmatched to any gene: 5. The CDR3 DNA is TGTGCCAGCAGCCAGGGACTAGCGGGGGCCGCAGATACGCAGTATTTT. This gives the protein CASSQGLAGAADTQYF.

This sequence joins TRBV6-5 and TRBJ2-2; 8 bases are a match to TRBD1. Per the germline V gene, CDR1 is MNHEY and CDR2 is SVGAGI. Unmatched junction bases numbered 9, after V lost 6 bases and J lost 6 bases. The CDR3 has 15 residues. CDR3 bases: TGTGCCAGCAGCAGACAGGGGAAAGGATCCGGGGAGCTGTTTTTT. Translated, it gives CASSRQGKGSGELFF.

The chain has TRBV6-5 and TRBJ2-5; D is ambiguous. The V end was cut by 5 bases, the J end by 2 bases, with 15 bases between. The CDR3 has 15 amino acids. Germline CDR1 reads MNHEY; CDR2 reads SVGAGI. The CDR3 reads CASSPTYDGQETQYF. The CDR3 bases are TGTGCCAGCAGTCCAACGTATGACGGGCAAGAGACCCAGTACTTC.

This clone was observed a handful of times. The chain has TRBV13 and TRBJ2-7, with D possibly TRBD1 on 6 matching bases. There are 15 residues in the CDR3. Trimming stripped 4 bases from V and 3 bases from J, with 16 bases between. CDR1 is PRHDT, CDR2 FYEKMQ, per germline (reference sequence). The CDR3 is CASSSTGRSSYEQYF. The CDR3 nucleotides read TGTGCCAGCAGCTCAACAGGGCGCTCCAGCTACGAGCAGTACTTC.